This T cell receptor (beta chain) appears in the sequencing data of a study of blood T cell repertoires in COVID-19. Study overall: COVID-19 samples collected from the United States, Italy and Spain covered acute and convalescent phases. T cells, B-cell-depleted T cells, or PBMCs supplied cDNA or gDNA.

Germline V CDR1 and CDR2: MDHEN, SYDVKM. With V trimmed by 5 bases and J by 9 bases, 4 bases remained unmatched. This CDR3 comprises 12 residues. Authors' methods: Researchers report that nucleated cell counts were estimated from reference gene primer amplification. Data came from immunoSEQ multiplex PCR; TCRdb stores just in-frame clones and leaves some out. That table gives V, J and clone size, and the DNA gave D and trimming. This table has over 25,000 clones, 91% appearing once. The source of this sequence is a human donor with active COVID-19. The donor label of this sample is uncertain. The sample taken for sequencing was peripheral blood. The chain couples TRBV28 to TRBJ2-5; 9 bases map to TRBD1. The CDR3 loop reads CASSQDRGAQYF. CDR3 sequence (DNA): TGTGCCAGCAGTCAAGACAGGGGGGCCCAGTACTTC.